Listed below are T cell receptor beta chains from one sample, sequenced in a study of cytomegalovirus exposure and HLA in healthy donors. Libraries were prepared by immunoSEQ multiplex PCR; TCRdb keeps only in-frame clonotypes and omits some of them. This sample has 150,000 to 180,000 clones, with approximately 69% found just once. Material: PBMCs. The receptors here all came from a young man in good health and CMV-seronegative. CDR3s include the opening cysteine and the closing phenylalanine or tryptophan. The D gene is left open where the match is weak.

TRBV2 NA CATQAKPYSPLHF
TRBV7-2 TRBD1 CASSQAEQGRTQYF
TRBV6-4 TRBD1 CVEGAVYQPQHF
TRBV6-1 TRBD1 CASSGPGQGPRETQYF
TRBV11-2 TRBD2 CASSSLAGGPYNEQFF
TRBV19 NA CASSIAEGSSYEQYF
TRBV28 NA CASRGASKETQYF
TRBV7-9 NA CASSQDNWYEQYF
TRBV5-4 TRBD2 CASSLGSGLAGLYF
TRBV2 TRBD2 CASSEEASGGAWDTQYF
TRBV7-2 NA CASSSTDMNTEAFF
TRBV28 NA CASSFLTSDYEQYF
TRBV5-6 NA CASSPLGDEKLFF
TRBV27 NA CASSLSRGANVLTF
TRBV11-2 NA CASSLDLRDTHDNEQFF
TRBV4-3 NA CASSQEVLGGIGSNTEAFF
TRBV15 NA CATSRDRTVAYGYTF
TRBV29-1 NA CSVAFFTGGASTDTQYF
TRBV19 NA CASSTWNTEINF
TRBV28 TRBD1 CASSLAGQGAYEQYF
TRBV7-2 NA CASSSSQGSDQYF
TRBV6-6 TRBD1 CASSKGTGTQETQYF
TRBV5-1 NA CASSGEKGGPETQYF
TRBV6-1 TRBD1 CASSERTGLPLHF
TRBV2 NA CASSSDSFRETQYF
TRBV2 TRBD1 CASNTGVGNTIYF
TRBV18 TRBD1 CASSPDRGYGYTF
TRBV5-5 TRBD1 CASSLEAGGSYEQYF
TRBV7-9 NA CASSLKAGTYEQYF
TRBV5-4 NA CASSTKRAPTDTQYF
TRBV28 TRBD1 CASSFLGQGESGELFF
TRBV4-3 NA CASTSGVNTEAFF
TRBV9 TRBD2 CASSSQRGKDTGELFF
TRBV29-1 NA CSAQSGGATGYTF
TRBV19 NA CASGSWGRYEQYF
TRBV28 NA CASSLRGDGYTF
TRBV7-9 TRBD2 CASSIRTSGEDTQYF
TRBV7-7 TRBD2 CASSSGTSGYNEQFF
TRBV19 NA CASSITAHSNQPQHF
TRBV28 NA CASPLRAGESTDTQYF
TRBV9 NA CASSVSGVHDTDTQYF
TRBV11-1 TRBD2 CASNLELAGASYEQYF
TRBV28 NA CASSLSRGRYEQYF
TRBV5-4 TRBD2 CASSQGSGGPSSEQYF